The clone carrying this T cell receptor beta chain has a count of ten or more. The antigen is unknown. The CDR3 contains 15 residues. V shed 2 bases and J 7 bases; nucleotides not matched to a gene: 7. The germline V gene has CDR1 SGHTA and CDR2 FQGNSA. One entry per CDR3 protein, called by TCRdb with MiXCR from the 5' RACE reads. The data hold around 140,000 distinct CDR3 sequences, with about 6.1% observed a single time. This record belongs to a study of T-cell memory formation after mild COVID-19. Study in general: TCR clusters showed largely donor specificity.

The study, taken as a whole, reports: The CD4+ clones that contracted clustered mainly within CM and EM, and the CD8+ clones concentrated in EMRA.

The receptor's source is an adult woman who had mild COVID-19 (a few samples of this study predate the infection). Cell type and time point are not known. This chain links TRBV7-2 with TRBJ1-5; 8 bases are a match to TRBD1. The sample taken for sequencing was PBMCs or a T cell subset sorted from them (not recorded which). CDR3 sequence: CASSLFSGGEQPQHF. CDR3 DNA: TGTGCCAGCAGCTTATTCTCAGGGGGCGAGCAGCCCCAGCATTTT.